This T cell receptor (beta chain) stems from a study of OX40 agonist ivuxolimab in advanced cancers. The method was immunoSEQ multiplex PCR; TCRdb's version includes in-frame clones alone and lacks a portion of them. Of nearly 55,000 clones listed, around four fifths are singletons. The germline gives CDR1 SEHNR, CDR2 FQNEAQ (reference sequence). The J segment lost 2 bases and the V segment lost 2 bases, leaving 1 base of the junction unmatched. The CDR3 consists of 15 residues. The receptor was isolated from an adult with an advanced solid tumor such as melanoma, head and neck, liver or kidney cancer. The chain carries TRBV7-9 and TRBJ2-3; 10 nucleotides align to TRBD2. The specimen was CD4+ or CD8+ T cells sorted from blood, collected in a trial of the OX40 agonist ivuxolimab. CDR3 sequence (DNA): TGTGCCAGCAGCTTACTAGCGGGAGCCACAGATACGCAGTATTTT. It encodes CASSLLAGATDTQYF.